One sample yielded the 21 T cell receptor beta chains listed below, sequenced in a study of T-cell reconstitution after alpha-beta-depleted transplantation in children. Using unique molecular identifiers, the investigators prepared the TCRbeta library. TCRdb independently ran MiXCR on the PCR reads; one entry per CDR3 protein. The repertoire consists of roughly 300,000 distinct CDR3 sequences, with 9.5% to 13% occurring once and the leading ten covering about a quarter. Sequenced here: peripheral blood, sampled 180 days after TCRalphabeta/CD19-depleted stem cell transplant. Source of these receptors: a male patient under 10 years old who had a stem cell transplant for chronic granulomatous disease, so the T cells may come from the graft donor.

This clonotype was seen ten or more times. CDR3 DNA: TGCAGTGCTAGAAGGCAGGGGGACTATGGCTACACCTTC. This codes for CSARRQGDYGYTF. This chain uses TRBV20-1 with TRBJ1-2, with 7 bases that match TRBD1. In germline, CDR1 is DFQATT, CDR2 SNEGSKA (reference sequence). The CDR3 has 13 residues. J was trimmed by 3 bases and V by 2 bases; bases with no gene match: 3.

This clonotype was picked up many times. The chain employs TRBV6-1 and TRBJ1-2; D remains unclear. Per the germline V gene, CDR1 is MNHNS and CDR2 is SASEGT. The V end lost 0 bases, the J end lost 5 bases, and 7 bases lay between the germline ends. This CDR3 has 13 residues. In nucleotides, the CDR3 is TGTGCCAGCAGTGAAGCGAGACGGTATGGCTACACCTTC. The encoded protein is CASSEARRYGYTF.

This clonotype was seen ten or more times. CDR3 DNA: TGCAGTGCTCGCAACGACAGGCCACCTAATTCACCCCTCCACTTT. Its translation: CSARNDRPPNSPLHF. The chain is built from TRBV20-1 and TRBJ1-6; possibly TRBD1 for D (6 bases). V was pared by 5 bases and J by 6 bases, with 17 bases between. Germline V gene lookup returns CDR1 DFQATT and CDR2 SNEGSKA (reference sequence). The CDR3 is 15 residues long.

This clonotype was recorded at least ten times. The V and J genes are TRBV10-3 and TRBJ2-7, with D possibly being TRBD2 (6 bases). V lost 2 bases and J 3 bases, leaving 11 bases between the germline ends. Germline assignment: CDR1 ENHRY and CDR2 SYGVKD. The CDR3 has 14 residues. In nucleotides, the CDR3 is TGTGCCATCAGTGAGCCCGGGAGTTACTACGAGCAGTACTTC. As protein: CAISEPGSYYEQYF.

This clonotype was recorded at least ten times. The V gene is TRBV10-3, the J gene TRBJ2-2, with D possibly TRBD2 on 5 matching bases. The CDR3 covers 16 residues. With 6 bases removed from V and 6 bases from J, the gap between germline ends came to 20 bases. In germline, CDR1 is ENHRY, CDR2 SYGVKD. The CDR3: CAISPGGNLVPGELFF. Written as DNA, the CDR3 is TGTGCCATCAGCCCCGGAGGCAACTTGGTGCCCGGGGAGCTGTTTTTT.

In its sample, this clonotype was seen many times. V is TRBV12-3 or TRBV12-4 and J is TRBJ2-5; no firm D call. V was trimmed by 3 bases and J by 1 base, leaving 6 bases between them. The CDR3 spans 13 residues. The CDR3 DNA follows: TGTGCCAGCAGTTTTCAGGCCCAAGAGACCCAGTACTTC. Translated, it gives CASSFQAQETQYF.

This clonotype was observed many times. CDR3 sequence: CASRQATNEKLFF. Written as DNA, the CDR3 is TGTGCCAGTCGACAGGCAACTAATGAAAAACTGTTTTTT. The chain uses TRBV3-1 and TRBJ1-4, with D possibly TRBD1 on 6 matching bases. Germline V CDR1 and CDR2: LGHDT, YNNKEL (reference sequence). This CDR3 has 13 residues. V was shortened by 9 bases and J by 0 bases, with 8 bases between the two germline ends.

The table lists this clonotype with many counts. The genes are TRBV14 and TRBJ2-2; maybe TRBD1 (5 bases). The germline gives CDR1 SGHDN, CDR2 FVKESK. V dropped 2 bases and J dropped 3 bases, with 10 bases sitting between them. The CDR3 consists of 15 residues. The CDR3 spells CASSQSGAHTGELFF. The CDR3 DNA sequence: TGTGCCAGCAGCCAATCTGGGGCACACACCGGGGAGCTGTTTTTT.

The table lists this clonotype with many counts. This sequence joins TRBV5-1 and TRBJ2-6; 12 nucleotides line up with TRBD2. V lost 4 bases and J lost 0; bases outside the gene matches: 5. Germline lookup yields CDR1 SGHRS and CDR2 YFSETQ. CDR3 size: 18 residues. CDR3 protein: CASSEGLAGRSGANVLTF. The CDR3 DNA is TGCGCCAGCAGCGAGGGACTAGCGGGCCGCTCTGGGGCCAACGTCCTGACTTTC.

The CDR3 coding sequence is TGCAGTGCTAGGGAACTAGCGGGAGGGGGGGGATACAATGAGCAGTTCTTC. It codes for CSARELAGGGGYNEQFF. The chain carries TRBV20-1 and TRBJ2-1; 13 nucleotides match TRBD2. The J segment lost 4 bases and the V segment lost 3 bases, leaving 9 bases of the junction unmatched. From germline, CDR1 is DFQATT and CDR2 SNEGSKA (reference sequence). The CDR3 covers 17 residues.

On this clonotype itself: Just one base apart from a much larger clone, this may be a read error. The chain couples TRBV21-1 to TRBJ2-5; TRBD2 reflects the table's D call only, with no check against the DNA. TRBV21-1 is deemed a pseudogene. The CDR3 length is 19 residues. The CDR3 nucleotides are TGTGCCAGCAGCCCACCCAAGCAGGGACTAGCGGGAGGAGGAGAGACCCAGAACTTC. Translated: CASSPPKQGLAGGGETQNF.

This clonotype was detected many times. V usage is TRBV27 and J usage is TRBJ2-1; 9 positions agree with TRBD1. Unmatched junction bases numbered 6, after V lost 3 bases and J lost 6 bases. The germline gives CDR1 MNHEY, CDR2 SMNVEV (reference sequence). The CDR3 contains 15 residues. CDR3 nucleotide sequence: TGTGCCAGCAGTTTTCCCGGGACAGGGAGCAATGAGCAGTTCTTC. Translated, it gives CASSFPGTGSNEQFF.

The chain recombines TRBV20-1 with TRBJ2-1; TRBD2 agrees at 8 bases. Germline loops: CDR1 DFQATT, CDR2 SNEGSKA (reference sequence). This CDR3 contains 16 residues. CDR3 amino acids: CCARDITGLELNEQFF. In nucleotides, the CDR3 is TGCTGCGCTAGAGATATCACGGGACTAGAGTTAAATGAGCAGTTCTTC.

In its sample, this clonotype was seen many times. The rearrangement links TRBV5-4 to TRBJ1-1, with TRBD1 as a possible D gene (5 bases). V was clipped by 2 bases and J by 7 bases, with 9 bases between them. Germline CDR1 SGHNT, CDR2 YYREEE (reference sequence). The CDR3 has 12 residues. In DNA form, the CDR3 reads TGTGCCAGCAGCTTCCAGGGCAATGAAGCTTTCTTT. It translates to CASSFQGNEAFF. The full variable domain, its missing parts supplied by reference TRBV5-4 and TRBJ1-1, is ETGVTQSPTHLIKTRGQQVTLRCSSQSGHNTVSWYQQALGQGPQFIFQYYREEENGRGNFPPRFSGLQFPNYSSELNVNALELDDSALYLCASSFQGNEAFFGQGTRLTVV.

This clonotype occurred many times. The rearrangement links TRBV27 to TRBJ1-2; a possible D gene is TRBD1 (6 bases). Germline-derived CDR1 and CDR2 are MNHEY and SMNVEV (reference sequence). The CDR3 totals 13 residues. The V end was cut by 6 bases, the J end by 1 base, with 9 bases between. The CDR3: CASRRQVNYGYTF. In nucleotides, the CDR3 is TGTGCCAGCAGAAGACAGGTTAACTATGGCTACACCTTC.

This clonotype was counted ten times or more. This rearrangement joins TRBV20-1 to TRBJ2-2; 8 bases map to TRBD2. Germline trimming cut 4 bases from V and 7 bases from J; bases unmatched to any gene: 5. The CDR3 contains 13 residues. Germline V gene sequence: CDR1 DFQATT, CDR2 SNEGSKA (reference sequence). The CDR3 loop is CSATSGSHGELFF. The CDR3 coding sequence is TGCAGTGCTACAAGCGGGAGCCACGGGGAGCTGTTTTTT.

Ten or more counts support this clonotype. This sequence joins TRBV7-2 and TRBJ2-7; D might be TRBD2 (6 bases). The CDR3 contains 14 residues. V was shortened by 2 bases and J by 3 bases, with 11 bases between the two germline ends. CDR1 is SGHTA, CDR2 FQGNSA, per germline. This chain's CDR3 is CASSLHSGIYEQYF. The CDR3 bases are TGTGCCAGCAGCTTACATAGCGGAATCTACGAGCAGTACTTC.

The V call is TRBV19, the J call TRBJ2-1; D possibly corresponds to TRBD2 (6 bases). CDR3 length equals 12 residues. Germline loops: CDR1 LNHDA, CDR2 SQIVND (reference sequence). The V end lost 6 bases, the J end lost 4 bases, and 7 bases lay between the germline ends. The DNA of the CDR3 is TGTGCCAGTAGAGGGACTTACAATGAGCAGTTCTTC. Amino acids: CASRGTYNEQFF. Full variable domain (rest looked up from reference TRBV19 and TRBJ2-1): DGGITQSPKYLFRKEGQNVTLSCEQNLNHDAMYWYRQDPGQGLRLIYYSQIVNDFQKGDIAEGYSVSREKKESFPLTVTSAQKNPTAFYLCASRGTYNEQFFGPGTRLTVL.

This clonotype showed up many times. This rearrangement joins TRBV20-1 to TRBJ2-2; D remains unclear. V lost 3 bases, J lost 4 bases, and 12 bases lay in between. Germline values: CDR1 DFQATT, CDR2 SNEGSKA (reference sequence). CDR3 size: 14 residues. CDR3 residues: CSASPSAATGELFF. CDR3 DNA sequence: TGCAGTGCTAGTCCCTCCGCGGCCACCGGGGAGCTGTTTTTT.

Many counts were recorded for this clonotype. The chain is built from TRBV20-1 and TRBJ2-7; 9 bases line up with TRBD1. J was trimmed by 7 bases and V by 6 bases; bases with no gene match: 4. Germline values: CDR1 DFQATT, CDR2 SNEGSKA (reference sequence). This CDR3 spans 11 amino acids. This chain's CDR3 is CSATGQGEQYF. CDR3 DNA: TGCAGTGCAACGGGACAGGGAGAGCAGTACTTC.

This clonotype has at least ten counts. The chain links TRBV5-1 to TRBJ2-7; 8 nucleotides align to TRBD1. V was clipped by 0 bases and J by 3 bases; unmatched bases: 8. Germline V gene data show CDR1 as SGHRS and CDR2 as YFSETQ. This CDR3 region has 16 residues. The CDR3 sequence: CASSLGGAGQGYEQYF. CDR3 sequence (DNA): TGCGCCAGCAGCTTGGGGGGTGCTGGACAGGGCTACGAGCAGTACTTC.